The subject of this entry is one T cell receptor beta chain. There is no known antigen for this receptor. Per-base qualities were not stored, and no clone one base away is much larger. TCRbeta CDR3 regions were amplified from genomic DNA using the immunoSEQ Assay, a bias-controlled multiplex PCR. Regarding the original processing steps: The number of nucleated cells in each sample was estimated by amplification of reference gene primers within the assay. Sequence reads were collapsed and filtered to measure the absolute abundance of every unique TCRbeta CDR3 rearrangement. For each sample, productive Simpson clonality was calculated as the square root of Simpson's diversity index over productive rearrangements. Sourced from immuneACCESS, this table was stored by TCRdb with only in-frame sequences that have V and J called. A share of the clones is absent; for the studies checked, an unresolved V gene accounts for under half, and the remainder has no known explanation. D and trimming were read from the DNA, whereas the V and J calls and clone size are those reported in that table. The sample includes about 150,000 clones, with roughly nine tenths observed a single time. The top ten clones comprise 13% of the sample.

V lost 6 bases and J lost 0 bases; the stretch between them is 24 bases long. The CDR3 runs 19 amino acids, cysteine and phenylalanine included. The read is trimmed to its CDR3 DNA, 57 bases read in frame from base 1. The germline V gene yields MDHEN for CDR1 and SYDVKM for CDR2. This sample was included in a study of blood T cell repertoires in COVID-19 (dated by TCRdb to 2018 to 2020). Regarding the study in general: Collaborator samples came from the United States, Italy and Spain and covered acute and convalescent phases of COVID-19. The samples were drawn from two sources: the first 160 participants of the ongoing ImmuneRACE study, and 950 to 1,500 subjects contributed by 6 global collaborators. A de-identified subject ID, COVID-19 status, age in years and sex were almost always included in the sample metadata. Where available, HLA class I and class II types were taken from metadata supplied by the sample provider and were not determined by assay-based typing. Deeply sampled blood TCRbeta repertoires from subjects exposed to, actively infected with, or recovered from COVID-19 were included in the dataset. The repertoires were released in a freely available public database meant as a resource for research on the immune response to SARS-CoV-2. The prospective study material was composed of cDNA or gDNA derived from T cells, B-cell-depleted T cells, or PBMCs.

What the authors observed across the whole study: The quantity of clinical and demographic metadata differed by source and by participant and was supplied without curation.

One collaborating source in Seattle enrolled patients while the patients were actively infected and followed the patients over time throughout the course of disease. Each collaborating institution followed its own protocols to collect whole blood in K2EDTA tubes. Collaborator samples were shipped for TCRbeta analysis as frozen whole blood, isolated PBMCs, or DNA extracted from either sample type. Sequencing was done on a sample of peripheral blood. The sequence links TRBV28 to TRBJ1-5; possibly the D gene is TRBD1, per 5 matching bases. This TCR derives from a young man with COVID-19, enrolled during active disease. This receptor carries the CDR3 CASSPWAVGGAYSNQPQHF. In nucleotide form, the sequence is TGTGCCAGCAGCCCCTGGGCCGTCGGTGGGGCTTATAGCAATCAGCCCCAGCATTTT.